This TCR beta chain was captured by sequencing in a study of PD-L1 blockade in urothelial cancer. In the study overall: The study started patients on atezolizumab in the mid-2010s, giving 1,200 mg intravenously every 3 weeks. The median number of T cells present in blood samples was some 140,000. Study-wide results and caveats: Those with durable benefit had larger increases in tumor-associated blood clones at 3 weeks.

The time point here: peripheral blood 6 weeks after treatment start. Each patient contributed between 1 and 8 total time points of blood mononuclear cells, pretreatment and during treatment. CDR1 is SQVTM and CDR2 is ANQGSEA in the germline V gene. The V end lost 0 bases, the J end lost 8 bases, and 20 bases lay between the germline ends. There are 16 residues in the CDR3. As to this clone: Its antigen is not identified.

Profiled with immunoSEQ multiplex PCR; TCRdb holds only in-frame clones, not every one. The sample records roughly 50,000 clones, approximately 78% being singletons. Sample: PBMCs, taken around atezolizumab (anti-PD-L1) treatment. The sequence was collected from a man aged 70 or older with urothelial cancer. The chain carries TRBV29-1 and TRBJ2-4, with D perhaps matching TRBD1 (5 bases). The CDR3 bases are TGCAGCGTTGAAGATAGGTCGGGTAGGGGCGTGGACATTCAGTACTTC. It specifies CSVEDRSGRGVDIQYF.